One and the same sample provided the 2 T cell receptor beta chains below, sequenced in a study of blood T cell repertoires in COVID-19. Profiled with immunoSEQ multiplex PCR; TCRdb holds only in-frame clones, not every one. The sample consists of a few thousand clones, roughly nine tenths of them appearing once. Sequencing was performed on peripheral blood. These receptors originate from a human donor in a cohort sampled during active COVID-19.

The V call is TRBV19, the J call TRBJ1-5; TRBD1 might be the D (5 bases). The CDR3 totals 13 residues. The V end lost 5 bases, the J end lost 7 bases, and 12 bases lay between the germline ends. Germline V gene sequence: CDR1 LNHDA, CDR2 SQIVND (reference sequence). CDR3 DNA sequence: TGTGCCAGTAGTGGGGGGGGGTGGCAGCCCCAGCATTTT. Translation gives CASSGGGWQPQHF. Full variable domain (remainder filled in from reference TRBV19 and TRBJ1-5): DGGITQSPKYLFRKEGQNVTLSCEQNLNHDAMYWYRQDPGQGLRLIYYSQIVNDFQKGDIAEGYSVSREKKESFPLTVTSAQKNPTAFYLCASSGGGWQPQHFGDGTRLSIL.

This clone is a singleton in its sample. The chain couples TRBV4-1 to TRBJ1-2; TRBD1 might be the D (6 bases). This CDR3 has 16 residues. CDR1 is MGHRA and CDR2 is YSYEKL in the germline V gene. Trimming removed 2 bases from V and 3 bases from J, with 16 bases in between. CDR3 in amino acids: CASSQSPGQNYYGYTF. The CDR3 DNA reads as TGCGCCAGCAGCCAATCCCCCGGACAGAACTACTATGGCTACACCTTC.